This is a list of T cell receptor beta chains from one sample in a study of CD8 T cells in Susac syndrome. TCRdb re-derived calls from the immunoSEQ multiplex PCR reads in MiXCR, one entry per CDR3 protein. The sample shows some 190,000 distinct CDR3 sequences, approximately 94% of them seen only once. What was sequenced was CD4+ T cells from PBMCs. The receptors here all came from a human donor with multiple sclerosis. CDR3s include the opening cysteine and the closing phenylalanine or tryptophan. Fields, in order: J gene, CDR3 length, D gene, V gene, CDR3 protein, CDR3 DNA. D genes are given only for firm matches.

J gene: TRBJ1-1; CDR3 length: 15; D gene: NA; V gene: TRBV6-6; CDR3 protein: CASTPDGAAGKGAFF; CDR3 DNA: TGTGCCAGCACACCCGACGGGGCGGCAGGGAAGGGAGCTTTCTTT
J gene: TRBJ1-2; CDR3 length: 14; D gene: NA; V gene: TRBV2; CDR3 protein: CASSLKKSLVAYTF; CDR3 DNA: TGTGCCAGCAGTCTTAAGAAATCCCTGGTCGCCTACACCTTC
J gene: TRBJ1-1; CDR3 length: 13; D gene: NA; V gene: TRBV29-1; CDR3 protein: CSAPDRLNTEAFF; CDR3 DNA: TGCAGCGCTCCGGACAGATTAAACACTGAAGCTTTCTTT
J gene: TRBJ2-5; CDR3 length: 16; D gene: NA; V gene: TRBV12-3/TRBV12-4; CDR3 protein: CASSSSFATLEETQYF; CDR3 DNA: TGTGCCAGCAGCTCGTCCTTCGCGACATTAGAAGAGACCCAGTACTTC
J gene: TRBJ1-2; CDR3 length: 11; D gene: TRBD1; V gene: TRBV30; CDR3 protein: CAQGTGNGYTF; CDR3 DNA: TGTGCCCAAGGGACAGGGAATGGCTACACCTTC
J gene: TRBJ2-5; CDR3 length: 13; D gene: NA; V gene: TRBV29-1; CDR3 protein: CSVDVLGGETQYF; CDR3 DNA: TGCAGCGTTGACGTACTAGGTGGAGAGACCCAGTACTTC
J gene: TRBJ2-7; CDR3 length: 14; D gene: NA; V gene: TRBV5-1; CDR3 protein: CASSKDSLSYEQYF; CDR3 DNA: TGCGCCAGCAGTAAGGACAGTCTATCCTACGAGCAGTACTTC
J gene: TRBJ1-2; CDR3 length: 16; D gene: NA; V gene: TRBV7-8; CDR3 protein: CASSLAVGLLNRGYTF; CDR3 DNA: TGTGCCAGCAGCTTAGCCGTTGGACTGCTCAATCGGGGCTACACCTTC
J gene: TRBJ2-7; CDR3 length: 13; D gene: NA; V gene: TRBV3-1; CDR3 protein: CASKGPAWGEQYF; CDR3 DNA: TGTGCCAGCAAGGGGCCGGCGTGGGGAGAGCAGTACTTC
J gene: TRBJ1-3; CDR3 length: 14; D gene: NA; V gene: TRBV11-2; CDR3 protein: CASSSRVSGNTIYF; CDR3 DNA: TGTGCCAGCAGCTCCAGGGTCTCTGGAAACACCATATATTTT
J gene: TRBJ1-4; CDR3 length: 14; D gene: TRBD1; V gene: TRBV6-6; CDR3 protein: CASSTTGVTEKLFF; CDR3 DNA: TGTGCCAGCAGTACTACAGGGGTTACTGAAAAACTGTTTTTT
J gene: TRBJ1-2; CDR3 length: 15; D gene: NA; V gene: TRBV9; CDR3 protein: CASSPMGGTNYGYTF; CDR3 DNA: TGTGCCAGCAGCCCAATGGGGGGAACTAACTATGGCTACACCTTC
J gene: TRBJ2-1; CDR3 length: 15; D gene: TRBD2; V gene: TRBV12-3/TRBV12-4; CDR3 protein: CASTPERGAQGEQFF; CDR3 DNA: TGTGCCAGCACCCCTGAGCGGGGGGCGCAAGGGGAGCAGTTCTTC
J gene: TRBJ1-1; CDR3 length: 16; D gene: NA; V gene: TRBV30; CDR3 protein: CAWSGMGAGRNTEAFF; CDR3 DNA: TGTGCCTGGAGTGGGATGGGGGCAGGGAGGAACACTGAAGCTTTCTTT
J gene: TRBJ2-4; CDR3 length: 14; D gene: NA; V gene: TRBV11-2; CDR3 protein: CASSRQLAKNIQYF; CDR3 DNA: TGTGCCAGCAGCCGACAACTAGCCAAAAACATTCAGTACTTC
J gene: TRBJ2-2; CDR3 length: 14; D gene: TRBD1; V gene: TRBV19; CDR3 protein: CASSITGGTGELFF; CDR3 DNA: TGTGCCAGTAGTATCACAGGGGGCACCGGGGAGCTGTTTTTT
J gene: TRBJ2-2; CDR3 length: 14; D gene: NA; V gene: TRBV9; CDR3 protein: CASSAVGVAGELFF; CDR3 DNA: TGTGCCAGCAGCGCCGTAGGGGTCGCCGGGGAGCTGTTTTTT
J gene: TRBJ2-7; CDR3 length: 15; D gene: NA; V gene: TRBV29-1; CDR3 protein: CSVGYYGRETYEQYF; CDR3 DNA: TGCAGCGTTGGATACTACGGGAGAGAAACCTACGAGCAGTACTTC
J gene: TRBJ2-3; CDR3 length: 16; D gene: TRBD2; V gene: TRBV2; CDR3 protein: CASSEGLAGYTDTQYF; CDR3 DNA: TGTGCCAGCAGTGAGGGACTAGCGGGGTACACAGATACGCAGTATTTT
J gene: TRBJ2-3; CDR3 length: 13; D gene: NA; V gene: TRBV11-3; CDR3 protein: CASSSKWGDTQYF; CDR3 DNA: TGTGCCAGCAGCAGTAAGTGGGGGGATACGCAGTATTTT
J gene: TRBJ1-1; CDR3 length: 14; D gene: NA; V gene: TRBV25-1; CDR3 protein: CASSELGNGAEAFF; CDR3 DNA: TGTGCCAGCAGTGAACTGGGGAATGGAGCTGAAGCTTTCTTT
J gene: TRBJ2-5; CDR3 length: 15; D gene: NA; V gene: TRBV2; CDR3 protein: CASSGSGTAAETQYF; CDR3 DNA: TGTGCCAGCAGCGGGAGCGGAACAGCGGCAGAGACCCAGTACTTC
J gene: TRBJ2-5; CDR3 length: 12; D gene: NA; V gene: TRBV5-5; CDR3 protein: CASSLALGTIDF; CDR3 DNA: TGTGCCAGCAGCTTGGCATTAGGCACAATTGACTTC
J gene: TRBJ2-1; CDR3 length: 16; D gene: TRBD2; V gene: TRBV20-1; CDR3 protein: CSARAHLAGFYNEQFF; CDR3 DNA: TGCAGTGCTAGAGCTCACCTAGCGGGCTTTTACAATGAGCAGTTCTTC